One sample yielded the 26 T cell receptor beta chains listed below, sequenced in a study of blood T cell repertoires in COVID-19. Produced via immunoSEQ multiplex PCR; TCRdb's table is partial and in-frame only. The table lists over 150,000 clones, approximately 83% of them singletons, with 7.5% in the top ten. Sequencing input: PBMCs or T cells enriched from blood (not recorded which). All receptors derive from a middle-aged man who had recovered from COVID-19.

The chain uses TRBV2 and TRBJ2-7; D is possibly TRBD1 (6 bases). V lost 4 bases, J lost 3 bases, and 22 bases lay in between. This CDR3 is 17 amino acids long. CDR1 is SNHLY and CDR2 is FYNNEI in the germline V gene. The CDR3 sequence is CASSGFPQGSLSYEQYF. CDR3 bases: TGTGCCAGCAGTGGGTTCCCACAGGGTAGTTTAAGCTACGAGCAGTACTTC.

The J gene is TRBJ1-4, the V gene TRBV5-1; TRBD1 is a possible D gene (5 bases). The germline V gene has CDR1 SGHRS and CDR2 YFSETQ. The CDR3 runs to 14 residues. Trimming took off 0 bases at V and 10 bases at J, with 13 bases between the two ends. DNA for the CDR3: TGCGCCAGCAGCTTGGGGGACGGGAGCGGAAAACTGTTTTTT. This gives the protein CASSLGDGSGKLFF.

V usage is TRBV4-1 and J usage is TRBJ1-2; tentatively, D is TRBD1 (5 bases). Trimming removed 2 bases from V and 5 bases from J, with 12 bases in between. Germline CDR1 reads MGHRA; CDR2 reads YSYEKL. The CDR3 spans 14 residues. The CDR3 coding sequence is TGCGCCAGCAGCCAACTACGGGGGGAGTATGGCTACACCTTC. Amino acid sequence: CASSQLRGEYGYTF.

CDR3 loop: CASRGQGSGEAFF. The CDR3 DNA sequence: TGTGCCAGCAGGGGACAGGGGTCCGGTGAAGCTTTCTTT. The V and J genes are TRBV12-3 or TRBV12-4 and TRBJ1-1; 10 positions match TRBD1. The CDR3 extends over 13 amino acids. V lost 6 bases, J lost 7 bases, and 5 bases stayed unmatched.

The chain has TRBV15 and TRBJ2-6; 12 nucleotides align to TRBD1. Trimming cost V 3 bases and J 2 bases; bases outside gene matches: 5. The CDR3 spans 18 residues. Germline-derived CDR1 and CDR2 are LNHNV and YYDKDF (reference sequence). CDR3 loop: CATSSLGTGGPGANVLTF. Written as DNA, the CDR3 is TGTGCCACCAGCAGTCTTGGGACAGGGGGCCCTGGGGCCAACGTCCTGACTTTC.

V usage is TRBV7-2 and J usage is TRBJ2-6, with D unresolved. Germline loops: CDR1 SGHTA, CDR2 FQGNSA. Trimming took off 4 bases at V and 4 bases at J, with 14 bases between the two ends. The CDR3 is made up of 16 amino acids. CDR3 sequence: CASSSTGSRGANVLTF. The CDR3 DNA is TGTGCCAGCAGCTCCACCGGGTCCCGGGGGGCCAACGTCCTGACTTTC.

This chain uses TRBV30 with TRBJ1-6; D is unresolved. CDR1 and CDR2 from the germline V gene are GTSNPN and SVGIG (reference sequence). This CDR3 contains 14 residues. V was trimmed by 4 bases and J by 0 bases, leaving 7 bases between them. This chain's CDR3 is CAWTGYSYNSPLHF. CDR3 nucleotides: TGTGCCTGGACGGGTTACTCCTATAATTCACCCCTCCACTTT.

Here the CDR3 DNA reads TGTGCCAGCAGCTTGGCCGGGCAGGGTAATTCACCCCTCCACTTT. This gives the protein CASSLAGQGNSPLHF. V is TRBV5-4 and J is TRBJ1-6; maybe TRBD1 (5 bases). Germline V gene lookup returns CDR1 SGHNT and CDR2 YYREEE (reference sequence). V lost 0 bases to trimming and J lost 6 bases, with 10 bases between them. The CDR3 length is 15 residues.

The CDR3 is CASSQSAGTGGSPLHF. The CDR3 nucleotides read TGCGCCAGCAGCCAATCCGCCGGGACAGGGGGGTCCCCCCTCCACTTT. This chain joins TRBV4-3 and TRBJ1-6; 11 bases are shared with TRBD1. V lost 2 bases, J lost 13 bases, and 10 bases stayed unmatched. CDR1 and CDR2 from the germline V gene are LGHNA and YSLEER. The length of the CDR3 is 16 residues.

This clone was counted between two and nine times. The V call is TRBV28, the J call TRBJ1-5; D not certain. Germline assignment: CDR1 MDHEN and CDR2 SYDVKM. V shed 5 bases and J shed 2 bases, with 10 bases lying between them. The length of the CDR3 is 14 residues. The CDR3 DNA reads as TGTGCCAGCAGTACCCTGGGAGGCAATCAGCCCCAGCATTTT. This sequence encodes CASSTLGGNQPQHF. The whole variable domain, remainder taken from reference TRBV28 and TRBJ1-5, is DVKVTQSSRYLVKRTGEKVFLECVQDMDHENMFWYRQDPGLGLRLIYFSYDVKMKEKGDIPEGYSVSREKKERFSLILESASTNQTSMYLCASSTLGGNQPQHFGDGTRLSIL.

This clone was seen just once. V gene TRBV18 combines with J gene TRBJ1-1; a weak D match, TRBD1 (6 bases). The CDR3 runs 18 residues. V shed 1 base and J shed 0 bases, with 18 bases lying between them. Germline lookup yields CDR1 KGHSH and CDR2 LQKENI. This chain's CDR3 is CASSPRIVQGLMNTEAFF. The CDR3 coding sequence is TGTGCCAGCTCACCACGAATCGTACAGGGCCTCATGAACACTGAAGCTTTCTTT. Together with reference TRBV18 and TRBJ1-1, the CDR3 gives the full variable domain: NAGVMQNPRHLVRRRGQEARLRCSPMKGHSHVYWYRQLPEEGLKFMVYLQKENIIDESGMPKERFSAEFPKEGPSILRIQQVVRGDSAAYFCASSPRIVQGLMNTEAFFGQGTRLTVV.

This chain uses TRBV28 with TRBJ2-7, with 11 bases that match TRBD1. CDR1 is MDHEN and CDR2 is SYDVKM in the germline V gene. V dropped 10 bases and J dropped 3; count of bases not matched to a gene: 11. The CDR3 has 15 residues. The CDR3 reads CATSEPGQGVYEQYF. In DNA, the CDR3 is TGTGCCACTTCGGAACCGGGACAGGGGGTCTACGAGCAGTACTTC.

The gene calls are TRBV30 and TRBJ2-5; D remains unclear. Trimming took off 0 bases at V and 5 bases at J, with 7 bases between the two ends. CDR3 length equals 12 residues. Germline loops: CDR1 GTSNPN, CDR2 SVGIG (reference sequence). CDR3 nucleotides: TGTGCCTGGAGTGTACACGGGGAGACCCAGTACTTC. It is translated as CAWSVHGETQYF.

The genes are TRBV5-8 and TRBJ1-5; D is unresolved. V dropped 4 bases and J dropped 0 bases, with 8 bases sitting between them. Germline assignment: CDR1 SGHTS and CDR2 YDEGEE. This CDR3 is 14 amino acids long. This CDR3 reads CASSRSNSNQPQHF. Written as DNA, the CDR3 is TGTGCCAGCAGCCGCAGTAATAGCAATCAGCCCCAGCATTTT.

The rearrangement links TRBV12-3 or TRBV12-4 to TRBJ1-2; D might be TRBD1 (5 bases). The V end was cut by 7 bases, the J end by 4 bases, with 10 bases between. The CDR3 sequence is 12 residues long. As DNA, the CDR3 is TGTGCCAGCAACAGGCCCCCCTATGGCTACACCTTC. It yields the protein CASNRPPYGYTF.

V usage is TRBV28 and J usage is TRBJ1-2, with D unresolved. V was trimmed by 6 bases and J by 7 bases, leaving 21 bases between them. Germline CDR1 MDHEN, CDR2 SYDVKM. This CDR3 has 15 amino acids. CDR3 loop: CASRYAPPPGGGYTF. The CDR3 DNA reads TGTGCCAGCAGATATGCGCCACCACCGGGAGGTGGCTACACCTTC.

The V call is TRBV9, the J call TRBJ1-1; 7 bases map to TRBD1. The CDR3 is 14 residues long. J was trimmed by 10 bases and V by 3 bases; bases with no gene match: 12. Germline V gives CDR1 SGDLS, CDR2 YYNGEE. This CDR3 reads CASSAGGGTVGAFF. The CDR3 DNA follows: TGTGCCAGCAGCGCCGGAGGCGGGACAGTTGGAGCTTTCTTT.

This chain links TRBV7-6 with TRBJ2-3; the D is unclear. This CDR3 is 15 amino acids long. The V end lost 3 bases, the J end lost 2 bases, and 12 bases lay between the germline ends. CDR1 is SGHVS, CDR2 FNYEAQ, per germline. The CDR3 DNA reads as TGTGCCAGCAGCTTCACAGAAAGACCCACAGATACGCAGTATTTT. Its protein is CASSFTERPTDTQYF.

This clone occurred many times. The chain joins TRBV6-4 to TRBJ1-2; D is undetermined. V was clipped by 6 bases and J by 10 bases, with 15 bases between them. The germline gives CDR1 MRHNA, CDR2 SNTAGT. This CDR3 spans 12 amino acids. The CDR3: CASRESVGVYTF. In DNA, the CDR3 is TGTGCCAGCAGAGAGAGCGTCGGGGTCTACACCTTC.

The chain couples TRBV30 to TRBJ1-1, with D hard to call. The CDR3 loop spans 12 amino acids. V lost 0 bases, J lost 7 bases, and 9 bases lay in between. Germline lookup yields CDR1 GTSNPN and CDR2 SVGIG (reference sequence). DNA for the CDR3: TGTGCCTGGAGTGTAAGCGGGATTGAAGCTTTCTTT. Protein: CAWSVSGIEAFF.

This clone has more than one count but fewer than ten. The gene calls are TRBV12-1 and TRBJ1-5; TRBD1, the D gene given by the table, was not confirmed from the DNA. TRBV12-1 is marked as a pseudogene. This CDR3 comprises 13 residues. The CDR3 DNA sequence: TGTGCCAGCAGCTTTAGGGGGAATCAGCCCCAGCATTTT. It encodes CASSFRGNQPQHF.

V and J are TRBV6-5 and TRBJ1-5, with 7 bases matching TRBD1. J lost 6 bases, V lost 6 bases, and 5 bases had no gene match. The germline V gene has CDR1 MNHEY and CDR2 SVGAGI. This CDR3 comprises 13 residues. CDR3 loop: CASRAGGGQPQHF. The CDR3 DNA follows: TGTGCCAGCAGGGCAGGGGGAGGTCAGCCCCAGCATTTT.

This chain joins TRBV7-9 and TRBJ1-1; 9 bases match TRBD1. V shed 5 bases, J shed 3 bases, and the junction held 10 bases outside the gene matches. This CDR3 is built from 16 residues. Germline V CDR1 and CDR2: SEHNR, FQNEAQ (reference sequence). As DNA, the CDR3 is TGTGCCAGCAGCGCGGACAGGGGAAGGGGGGACACTGAAGCTTTCTTT. Its translation is CASSADRGRGDTEAFF.

This clone was detected only once. The chain combines TRBV5-1 with TRBJ2-1, with 12 nucleotides matching TRBD2. CDR1 SGHRS and CDR2 YFSETQ come from the germline V gene. Trimming took 5 bases from V and 12 from J; bases not matched to a gene: 9. The CDR3 spans 14 residues. The CDR3 reads CASRNGLAGTGQFF. The CDR3 coding sequence is TGCGCCAGCAGAAACGGACTAGCGGGGACGGGGCAGTTCTTC.

This clone has a single count. This chain joins TRBV5-4 and TRBJ2-7; maybe TRBD2 (6 bases). The germline V gene encodes CDR1 SGHNT and CDR2 YYREEE (reference sequence). The CDR3 sequence is 15 residues long. Trimming removed 4 bases from V and 3 bases from J, with 17 bases in between. DNA for the CDR3: TGTGCCAGCAGCCTGGCGGCACCGGGGGACTACGAGCAGTACTTC. Translating gives CASSLAAPGDYEQYF.

This clone was detected only once. CDR3 DNA sequence: TGTGCCAGCAGCCCAGGGGGAAGCTACGAGCAGTACTTC. The encoded protein is CASSPGGSYEQYF. The chain carries TRBV7-9 and TRBJ2-7; 7 positions match TRBD1. Looked up from germline, CDR1 is SEHNR and CDR2 is FQNEAQ (reference sequence). The ends lost 5 bases at V and 3 bases at J; junction bases unmatched: 4. CDR3 length equals 13 residues.